Each of the 9 T cell receptor beta chains below was sequenced from the same sample in a study of response to subunit inactivated influenza vaccine. A single record per CDR3 protein comes from TCRdb applying MiXCR to the RT-PCR reads. The sample has approximately 500,000 distinct CDR3 sequences; 14% are singletons. This material consisted of PBMCs from blood, taken roughly 13 days after vaccination. These receptors were collected from a man aged 45-65 years who received an inactivated influenza vaccine.

CDR3 nucleotides: TGTGCCAGCAGCTTAAACAGGGGGCGCGAGACTTTCTTT. This encodes CASSLNRGRETFF. The V and J genes are TRBV7-2 and TRBJ1-1; 9 bases map to TRBD1. Trimming cost V 2 bases and J 12 bases; bases outside gene matches: 7. Germline V CDR1 and CDR2: SGHTA, FQGNSA. This CDR3 is 13 amino acids long.

This clonotype was observed a few times. The chain uses TRBV12-3 or TRBV12-4 and TRBJ1-5, with 7 bases matching TRBD1. Trimming cost V 4 bases and J 5 bases; bases outside gene matches: 8. This CDR3 is 15 amino acids long. This CDR3 reads CASSSGTELYQPQHF. CDR3 nucleotide sequence: TGTGCCAGCAGTTCCGGGACAGAGCTTTATCAGCCCCAGCATTTT.

This clonotype showed up just a few times. The chain uses TRBV5-1 and TRBJ2-7; a weak D match, TRBD2 (6 bases). Between the trimmed V and J ends, which lost 0 bases and 5 bases, there was a span of 18 bases. This CDR3 is 16 amino acids long. Germline V gene lookup returns CDR1 SGHRS and CDR2 YFSETQ. In DNA form, the CDR3 reads TGCGCCAGCAGCTTGGCCGCTGGGGGGTGGAACGACGAGCAGTACTTC. Protein sequence: CASSLAAGGWNDEQYF.

The chain has TRBV20-1 and TRBJ1-1; D possibly corresponds to TRBD1 (5 bases). The CDR3 covers 15 residues. CDR1 is DFQATT and CDR2 is SNEGSKA in the germline V gene (reference sequence). V shed 6 bases and J shed 0 bases, with 17 bases lying between them. CDR3 region: CSAAGITWMNTEAFF. Written as DNA, the CDR3 is TGCAGTGCCGCAGGGATTACATGGATGAACACTGAAGCTTTCTTT.

This clonotype was observed a handful of times. J is TRBJ1-4 and V is TRBV4-1, with TRBD1 identical over 9 bases. The V gene end was trimmed by 2 bases and the J gene end by 8 bases; junction bases not matched to a gene: 6. Looked up from germline, CDR1 is MGHRA and CDR2 is YSYEKL. The CDR3 length is 15 residues. The CDR3 DNA reads TGCGCCAGCAGCCAAAAGGGACAGGGCTGGGAAAAACTGTTTTTT. It is translated as CASSQKGQGWEKLFF.

In its sample, this clonotype was seen a few times. CDR3 region: CASSTTGGNTEAFF. The DNA of the CDR3 is TGTGCCAGCAGTACGACAGGGGGTAACACTGAAGCTTTCTTT. This rearrangement joins TRBV6-1 to TRBJ1-1; 9 nucleotides line up with TRBD1. Germline V gene sequence: CDR1 MNHNS, CDR2 SASEGT. The CDR3 is 14 amino acids. V gave up 5 bases and J gave up 2 bases; unmatched junction bases: 3.

This clonotype was observed a handful of times. The chain recombines TRBV5-1 with TRBJ2-5; D might be TRBD1 or TRBD2, each matching 5 bases. V lost 5 bases and J 5 bases, leaving 19 bases between the germline ends. This CDR3 has 15 amino acids. Germline lookup yields CDR1 SGHRS and CDR2 YFSETQ. CDR3 residues: CASRTGPEGWETQYF. The CDR3 DNA follows: TGCGCCAGCAGAACAGGACCAGAGGGGTGGGAGACCCAGTACTTC.

V gene TRBV7-7 combines with J gene TRBJ2-2; 12 bases are shared with TRBD2. The V segment lost 4 bases and the J segment 3 bases; nucleotides outside the gene matches: 6. The CDR3 runs 17 residues. Germline lookup yields CDR1 SSHAT and CDR2 FNYEAQ (reference sequence). DNA of the CDR3: TGTGCCAGCAGCTCTCGACTAGCGGGAGATTACACCGGGGAGCTGTTTTTT. Its translation: CASSSRLAGDYTGELFF.

The chain joins TRBV7-9 to TRBJ2-5, with unresolved D. Germline values: CDR1 SEHNR, CDR2 FQNEAQ (reference sequence). V was trimmed by 7 bases and J by 4 bases, leaving 16 bases between them. This CDR3 has 14 amino acids. Here the CDR3 reads CASTLGIGVETQYF. CDR3 nucleotide sequence: TGTGCCAGCACCCTAGGGATTGGGGTAGAGACCCAGTACTTC. Filled out from reference TRBV7-9 and TRBJ2-5, the complete variable domain reads DTGVSQNPRHKITKRGQNVTFRCDPISEHNRLYWYRQTLGQGPEFLTYFQNEAQLEKSRLLSDRFSAERPKGSFSTLEIQRTEQGDSAMYLCASTLGIGVETQYFGPGTRLLVL.